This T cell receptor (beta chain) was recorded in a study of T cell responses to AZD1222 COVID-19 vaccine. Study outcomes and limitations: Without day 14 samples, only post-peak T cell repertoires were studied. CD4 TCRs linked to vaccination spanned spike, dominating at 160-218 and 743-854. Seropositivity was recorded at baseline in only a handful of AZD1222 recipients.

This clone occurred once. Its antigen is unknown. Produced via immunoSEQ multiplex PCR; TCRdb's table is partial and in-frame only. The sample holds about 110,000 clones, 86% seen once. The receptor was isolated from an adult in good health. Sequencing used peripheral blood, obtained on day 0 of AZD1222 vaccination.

Written as DNA, the CDR3 is TGTGCCAGTAGTTCCACAGGGGATAATTCACCCCTCCACTTT. It yields the protein CASSSTGDNSPLHF. The chain is built from TRBV19 and TRBJ1-6, with 7 bases that match TRBD1. V lost 5 bases, J lost 5 bases, and 3 bases stayed unmatched. Germline loops: CDR1 LNHDA, CDR2 SQIVND (reference sequence). The CDR3 runs 14 residues. The variable domain in full, completed from reference TRBV19 and TRBJ1-6, reads DGGITQSPKYLFRKEGQNVTLSCEQNLNHDAMYWYRQDPGQGLRLIYYSQIVNDFQKGDIAEGYSVSREKKESFPLTVTSAQKNPTAFYLCASSSTGDNSPLHFGNGTRLTVT.